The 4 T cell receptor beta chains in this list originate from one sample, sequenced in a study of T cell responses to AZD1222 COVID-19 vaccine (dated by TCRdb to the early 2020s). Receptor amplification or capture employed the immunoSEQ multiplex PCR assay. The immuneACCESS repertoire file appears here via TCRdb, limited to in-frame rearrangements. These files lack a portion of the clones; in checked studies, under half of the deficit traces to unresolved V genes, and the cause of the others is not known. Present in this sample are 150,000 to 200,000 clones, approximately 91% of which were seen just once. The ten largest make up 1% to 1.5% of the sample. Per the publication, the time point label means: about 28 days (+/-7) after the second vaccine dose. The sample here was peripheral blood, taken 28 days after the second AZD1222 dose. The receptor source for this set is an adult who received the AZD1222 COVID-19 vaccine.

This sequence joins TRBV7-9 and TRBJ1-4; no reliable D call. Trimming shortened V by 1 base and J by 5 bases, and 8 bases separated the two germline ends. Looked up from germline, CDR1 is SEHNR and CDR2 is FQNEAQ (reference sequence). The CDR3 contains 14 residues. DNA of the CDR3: TGTGCCAGCAGCTTAGTACAGTCAAATGAAAAACTGTTTTTT. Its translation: CASSLVQSNEKLFF. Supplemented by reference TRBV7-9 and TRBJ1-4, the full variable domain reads DTGVSQNPRHKITKRGQNVTFRCDPISEHNRLYWYRQTLGQGPEFLTYFQNEAQLEKSRLLSDRFSAERPKGSFSTLEIQRTEQGDSAMYLCASSLVQSNEKLFFGSGTQLSVL.

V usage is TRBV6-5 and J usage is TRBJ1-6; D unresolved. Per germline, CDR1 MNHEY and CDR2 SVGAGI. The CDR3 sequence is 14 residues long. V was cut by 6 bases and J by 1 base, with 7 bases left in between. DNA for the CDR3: TGTGCCAGCAGGGAGGAATCCTATAATTCACCCCTCCACTTT. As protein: CASREESYNSPLHF.

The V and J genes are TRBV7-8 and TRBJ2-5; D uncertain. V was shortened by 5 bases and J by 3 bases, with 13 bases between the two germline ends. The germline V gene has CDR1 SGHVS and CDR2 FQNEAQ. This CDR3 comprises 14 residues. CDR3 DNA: TGTGCCAGCAGCGTAAGAGAGGTTGAAGAGACCCAGTACTTC. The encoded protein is CASSVREVEETQYF.

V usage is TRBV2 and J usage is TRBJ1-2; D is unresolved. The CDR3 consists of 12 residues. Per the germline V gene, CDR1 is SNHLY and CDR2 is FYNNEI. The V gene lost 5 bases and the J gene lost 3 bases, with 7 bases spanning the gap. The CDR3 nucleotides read TGTGCCAGCAGTAGCAGTGACTATGGCTACACCTTC. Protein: CASSSSDYGYTF.